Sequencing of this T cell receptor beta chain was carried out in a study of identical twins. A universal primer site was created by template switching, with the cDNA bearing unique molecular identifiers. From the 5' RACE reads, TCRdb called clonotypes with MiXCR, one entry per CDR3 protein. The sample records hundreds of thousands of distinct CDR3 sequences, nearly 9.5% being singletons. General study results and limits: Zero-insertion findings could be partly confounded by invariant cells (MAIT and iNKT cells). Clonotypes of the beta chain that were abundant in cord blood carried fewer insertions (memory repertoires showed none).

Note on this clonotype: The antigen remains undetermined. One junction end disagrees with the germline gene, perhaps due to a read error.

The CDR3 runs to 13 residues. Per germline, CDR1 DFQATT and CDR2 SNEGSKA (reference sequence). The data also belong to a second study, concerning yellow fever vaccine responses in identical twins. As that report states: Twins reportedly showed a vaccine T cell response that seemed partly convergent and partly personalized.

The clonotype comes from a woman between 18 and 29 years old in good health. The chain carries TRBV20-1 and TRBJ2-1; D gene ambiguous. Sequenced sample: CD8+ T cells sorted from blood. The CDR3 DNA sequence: TGCAGTGCTAGAGATACTTGGAACAATGAGCTGTTCTTC. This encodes CSARDTWNNELFF.